One TCR beta chain is described in this entry. The data originate from a study of T cells after yellow fever vaccination. TCRdb analysed the 5' RACE reads with MiXCR anew, one entry per CDR3 protein. Here the sample spans 550,000 or so distinct CDR3 sequences, about 19% being singletons. V was trimmed by 0 bases and J by 2 bases, leaving 12 bases between them. The CDR3 is 16 amino acids. CDR1 and CDR2 from the germline V gene are SGHDT and YYEEEE. The chain carries TRBV5-6 and TRBJ2-1, with D perhaps matching TRBD2 (5 bases). The receptor comes from a man younger than 40 who received the YFV17D yellow fever vaccine. Sequenced here: PBMCs, sampled 15 days after the yellow fever booster vaccination. The CDR3 DNA follows: TGTGCCAGCAGCTTGGAGCGGCGGACCGCCTACAATGAGCAGTTCTTC. This sequence encodes CASSLERRTAYNEQFF.